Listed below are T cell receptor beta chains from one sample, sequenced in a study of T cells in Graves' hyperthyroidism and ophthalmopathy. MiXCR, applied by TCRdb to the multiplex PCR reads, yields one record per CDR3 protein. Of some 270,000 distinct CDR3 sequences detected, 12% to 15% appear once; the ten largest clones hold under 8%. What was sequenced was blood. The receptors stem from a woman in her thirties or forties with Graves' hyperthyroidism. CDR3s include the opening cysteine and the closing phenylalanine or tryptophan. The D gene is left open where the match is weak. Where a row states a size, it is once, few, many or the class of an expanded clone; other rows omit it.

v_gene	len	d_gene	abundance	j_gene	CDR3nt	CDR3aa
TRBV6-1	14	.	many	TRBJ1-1	TGTGCCAGCAGTCTCCGGGCCCCATACACTGAAGCTTTCTTT	CASSLRAPYTEAFF
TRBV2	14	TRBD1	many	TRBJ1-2	TGTGCCAGCAACGACAGGGCTACTAACTATGGCTACACCTTC	CASNDRATNYGYTF
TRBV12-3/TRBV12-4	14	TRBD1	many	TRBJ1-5	TGTGCCAGCATTCGGACAGGTAGCAATCAGCCCCAGCATTTT	CASIRTGSNQPQHF
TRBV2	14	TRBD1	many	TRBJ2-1	TGTGCCAGCCTAGACAGGGTTTCCTACAATGAGCAGTTCTTC	CASLDRVSYNEQFF
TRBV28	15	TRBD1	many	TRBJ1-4	TGTGCCAGCGAAAGTAAGGGGACAGATAATGAAAAACTGTTTTTT	CASESKGTDNEKLFF
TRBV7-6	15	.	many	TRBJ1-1	TGTGCCAGCAGCTTAGCCGCCGGGGGGCACACTGAAGCTTTCTTT	CASSLAAGGHTEAFF
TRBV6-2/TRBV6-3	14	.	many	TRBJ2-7	TGTGCCAGCAGTTCCCCCAGAACTGCCTACGAGCAGTACTTC	CASSSPRTAYEQYF
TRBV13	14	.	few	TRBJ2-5	TGTGCCAGCAGCTTAGGCCGGCAGGGAGAGACCCAGTACTTC	CASSLGRQGETQYF
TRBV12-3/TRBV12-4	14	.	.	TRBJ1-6	TGTGCCAGCAGACTCGACAGGCCGGACTCACCCCTCCACTTT	CASRLDRPDSPLHF
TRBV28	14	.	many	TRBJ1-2	TGTGCCAGCAGTTTGGGGGTCGAGGTCTATGGCTACACCTTC	CASSLGVEVYGYTF
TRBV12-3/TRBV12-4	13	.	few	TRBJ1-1	TGTGCCAGCAGTTTAGGGTCAGGGGCATCAGCTTTCTTT	CASSLGSGASAFF
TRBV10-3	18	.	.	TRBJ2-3	TGTGCCATCAGAGGTAGTGACTCCGCCCGTGCTAGCACAGATACGCAGTATTTT	CAIRGSDSARASTDTQYF
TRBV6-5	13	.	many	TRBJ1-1	TGTGCCAGCAGTTACTCGAGGGGCACTGAAGCTTTCTTT	CASSYSRGTEAFF
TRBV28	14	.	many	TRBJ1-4	TGTGCCAGCAGTTTATTGACAACTAATGAAAAACTGTTTTTT	CASSLLTTNEKLFF
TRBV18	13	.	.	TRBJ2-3	TGTGCGAGCTCATGCCCTAGCACAGATACGCAGTATTTT	CASSCPSTDTQYF
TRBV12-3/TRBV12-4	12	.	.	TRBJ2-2	TGTGCCAGCAGTGTTAGTGTCGGGGAGCTGTTTTTT	CASSVSVGELFF
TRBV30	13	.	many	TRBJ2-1	TGTGCCTGGAGTCGATTGTCCTACAATGAGCAGTTCTTC	CAWSRLSYNEQFF
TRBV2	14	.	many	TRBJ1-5	TGTGCCAGCAGTGAACACGGTAGCAATCAGCCCCAGCATTTT	CASSEHGSNQPQHF
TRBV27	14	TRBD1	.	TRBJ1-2	TGTGCCAGCACCTCCTTAGGGGGCGCGGCAGGCTACACCTTC	CASTSLGGAAGYTF
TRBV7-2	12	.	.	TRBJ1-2	TGTGCCAGCGGACCCCCAGGAATTGGCTACACCTTC	CASGPPGIGYTF
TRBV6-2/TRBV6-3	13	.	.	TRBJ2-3	TGTGCCAGCAGTTACCTCTCCACAGATACGCAGTATTTT	CASSYLSTDTQYF
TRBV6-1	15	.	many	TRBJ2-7	TGTGCCAGCAGTGACCAGGGATCTGCCTACTACGAGCAGTACTTC	CASSDQGSAYYEQYF
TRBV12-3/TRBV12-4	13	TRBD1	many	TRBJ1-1	TGTGCCAGCAGTTTTGGGACAGGGGCTGAAGCTTTCTTT	CASSFGTGAEAFF
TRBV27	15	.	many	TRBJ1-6	TGTGCCAGCAGTTTTTTGGCTCAGGGTAATTCACCCCTCCACTTT	CASSFLAQGNSPLHF
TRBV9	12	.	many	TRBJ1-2	TGTGCCAGCAGCGTAGGAGGGGGTGGCTACACCTTC	CASSVGGGGYTF
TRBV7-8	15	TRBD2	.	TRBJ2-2	TGTGCCAGCGGCAGACTAGCGGGAGAGCCCGAGGAGCTGTTTTTT	CASGRLAGEPEELFF
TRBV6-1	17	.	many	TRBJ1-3	TGTGCCAGCAGTGAACCCGGGAGGGGAGTAGCTGGAAACACCATATATTTT	CASSEPGRGVAGNTIYF
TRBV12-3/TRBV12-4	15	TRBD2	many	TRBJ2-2	TGTGCCAGCAGTGTGAGCGGGAGCTCCCCCGGGGAGCTGTTTTTT	CASSVSGSSPGELFF
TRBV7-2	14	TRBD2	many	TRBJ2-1	TGTGCCAGCAGCCCGACTAGCGGGAGCGCGGAGCAGTTCTTC	CASSPTSGSAEQFF
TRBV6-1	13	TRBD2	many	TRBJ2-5	TGTGCCAGCAGGGCACTAGCGCTGGAGACCCAGTACTTC	CASRALALETQYF
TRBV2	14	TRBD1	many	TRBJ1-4	TGTGCCAGCAGTGAAGACAGGGGGCTTGAAAAACTGTTTTTT	CASSEDRGLEKLFF
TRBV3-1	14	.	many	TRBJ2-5	TGTGCCAGCAGCCCCCGAACTAATGGAGGGACCCAGTACTTC	CASSPRTNGGTQYF
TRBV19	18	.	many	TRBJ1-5	TGTGCCAGTAGTATAGCCTTCGGGGGCGCGACTAGCAATCAGCCCCAGCATTTT	CASSIAFGGATSNQPQHF
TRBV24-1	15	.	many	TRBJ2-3	TGTGCCACCAGTGACGCTGACGGGGGCGGAGATACGCAGTATTTT	CATSDADGGGDTQYF
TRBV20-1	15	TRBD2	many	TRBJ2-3	TGCAGTGCTAGAGATCGACTAGCGGGGCAAGATACGCAGTATTTT	CSARDRLAGQDTQYF
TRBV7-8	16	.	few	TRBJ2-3	TGTGCCAGCAGCTTAGTCCTGGGGTCTAGCACAGATACGCAGTATTTT	CASSLVLGSSTDTQYF
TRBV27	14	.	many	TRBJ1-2	TGTGCCAGCAGTTTATTCCCCAGGTCCTATGGCTACACCTTC	CASSLFPRSYGYTF
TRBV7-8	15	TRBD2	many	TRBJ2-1	TGTGCCAGCAGCTTAGGAGTAGCGGGAGGCAATGAGCAGTTCTTC	CASSLGVAGGNEQFF
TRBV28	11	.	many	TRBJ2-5	TGTGCCAGCAGCGGGGAGAGGACCCAGTACTTC	CASSGERTQYF
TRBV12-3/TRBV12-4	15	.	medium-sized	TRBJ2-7	TGTGCCAGCAGATATGGGACAAGCCTTATGTACGAGCAGTACTTC	CASRYGTSLMYEQYF
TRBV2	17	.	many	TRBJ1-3	TGTGCCAGCAGTGGGAGGGGCGACAGACTCTCTGGAAACACCATATATTTT	CASSGRGDRLSGNTIYF
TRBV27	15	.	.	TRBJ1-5	TGTGCCAGCAGTTCCTTAGACAGGTCGAATCAGCCCCAGCATTTT	CASSSLDRSNQPQHF
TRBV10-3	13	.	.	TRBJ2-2	TGTGCCATCAGAGGAAGGGACACCGGGGAGCTGTTTTTT	CAIRGRDTGELFF
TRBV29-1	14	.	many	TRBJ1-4	TGCAGCGTTTACACGGACAGTCCTAATGAAAAACTGTTTTTT	CSVYTDSPNEKLFF
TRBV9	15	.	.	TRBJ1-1	TGTGCCAGCAGCGTAGGGGTCGGAGGGAACACTGAAGCTTTCTTT	CASSVGVGGNTEAFF
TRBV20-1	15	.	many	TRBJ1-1	TGCAGTGCTAGAGAACAGGCCGCGCCCCCCAGGGAAGCTTTCTTT	CSAREQAAPPREAFF
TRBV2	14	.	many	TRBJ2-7	TGTGCCAGCAGTGACCGTAGAGGAAGCTACGAGCAGTACTTC	CASSDRRGSYEQYF
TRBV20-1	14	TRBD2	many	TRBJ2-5	TGCAGTGCTAGGAGTAGTGGGGGGGGAGAGACCCAGTACTTC	CSARSSGGGETQYF
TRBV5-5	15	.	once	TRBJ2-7	TGTGCCAGCAGCCCGGGGCAACGCCTCGTCTACGAGCAGTACTTC	CASSPGQRLVYEQYF
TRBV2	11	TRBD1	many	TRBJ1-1	TGTGCCAGCAGTGGGCTTAGACAGGGTCTCTTT	CASSGLRQGLF
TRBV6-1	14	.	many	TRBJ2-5	TGTGCCAGCAGTCCCTTGGGACGCCCAGAGACCCAGTACTTC	CASSPLGRPETQYF
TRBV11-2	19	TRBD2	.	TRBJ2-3	TGTGCCAGCAGCCAACTCCTAGGTAGCGGGTGGTTATACACAGATACGCAGTATTTT	CASSQLLGSGWLYTDTQYF
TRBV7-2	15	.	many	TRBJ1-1	TGTGCCAGCAGCTTAGAGGCCGGGGGAACCACTGAAGCTTTCTTT	CASSLEAGGTTEAFF
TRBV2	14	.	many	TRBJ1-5	TGTGCCAGCAGACCTCAGGGTATCAATCAGCCCCAGCATTTT	CASRPQGINQPQHF
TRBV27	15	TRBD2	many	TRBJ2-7	TGTGCCAGCAGTTCCCGACTAGCGGGATACCACGAGCAGTACTTC	CASSSRLAGYHEQYF
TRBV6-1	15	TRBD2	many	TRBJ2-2	TGTGCCAGCAGTGAAGTGACCGGGGGGGCAGGGGAGCTGTTTTTT	CASSEVTGGAGELFF
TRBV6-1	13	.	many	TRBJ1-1	TGTGCCAGCAGAGATTCATCGAACACTGAAGCTTTCTTT	CASRDSSNTEAFF
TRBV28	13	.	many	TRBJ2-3	TGTGCCAGCAGTAAGACAGACACAGATACGCAGTATTTT	CASSKTDTDTQYF
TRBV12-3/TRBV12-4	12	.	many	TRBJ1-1	TGTGCCAGCAGTTTCCTAGACACTGAAGCTTTCTTT	CASSFLDTEAFF
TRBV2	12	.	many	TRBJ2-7	TGTGCCAGCACAGGGCTCTCCTACGAGCAGTACTTC	CASTGLSYEQYF